The clone carrying this T cell receptor beta chain was detected once. The data are from a study of shared clonotypes between healthy human individuals. The V segment lost 4 bases and the J segment 4 bases; nucleotides outside the gene matches: 10. The CDR3 sequence is 15 residues long. Germline CDR1 and CDR2: SGHAT and FQNNGV. Authors' analysis steps: Junction-only sequences produced by ImmunoSEQ had no quality scores, so filtering differed. Measured with immunoSEQ multiplex PCR; TCRdb has only the in-frame clones, and not every one. V and J calls and clone size come straight from that table; D and trimming were deduced from the DNA. The table shows a few million clones, with 90% to 97% occurring only once.

Sequenced: naive CD4+ T cells sorted from blood. As to subset: CD45RA+ positively selected. V gene TRBV11-2 combines with J gene TRBJ2-7, with 7 bases identical to TRBD1. The receptor was isolated from a man younger than 35 in good health. The CDR3 reads CASSYAGTDGYEQYF. For the CDR3, the DNA is TGTGCCAGCAGCTACGCCGGGACAGACGGTTACGAGCAGTACTTC.